These 3 T cell receptor beta chains were sequenced from one sample in a study of beta chain features in type 1 diabetes. cDNA synthesis used the whole RNA isolate, giving expressed TCRB sequences. Sequenced by immunoSEQ multiplex PCR; TCRdb stores in-frame clones only, minus some. The table includes roughly 350,000 clones, about 10% detected once. Material: naive CD4+ T cells from blood. The receptor set was obtained from a woman in her thirties in good health.

This clone was observed a handful of times. The chain is built from TRBV18 and TRBJ2-7, with 8 bases lining up with TRBD1. J lost 0 bases, V lost 8 bases, and 12 bases had no gene match. The CDR3 is 16 residues long. Germline CDR1 is KGHSH and CDR2 is LQKENI. CDR3 sequence reads: CASTYAGTGNSYEQYF. CDR3 nucleotide sequence: TGTGCCAGCACGTACGCGGGGACAGGCAACTCCTACGAGCAGTACTTC.

The gene calls are TRBV7-2 and TRBJ2-7; 7 nucleotides agree with TRBD2. The ends lost 0 bases at V and 9 bases at J; junction bases unmatched: 8. The germline V gene has CDR1 SGHTA and CDR2 FQGNSA. This CDR3 spans 14 amino acids. DNA for the CDR3: TGTGCCAGCAGCTTAGCGGGAGGGGAGCTTGTGCAGTACTTC. Residues: CASSLAGGELVQYF.

This clone was recorded a few times. The chain uses TRBV1 and TRBJ2-5; the tabulated D call, TRBD2, remains unverified against the DNA. TRBV1 corresponds to a pseudogene. CDR3 length: 15 residues. In DNA, the CDR3 is TGCACCAGCAGCCAAGCGATCGGGGGGGGAGAGACCCAGTACTTC. This translates into CTSSQAIGGGETQYF.